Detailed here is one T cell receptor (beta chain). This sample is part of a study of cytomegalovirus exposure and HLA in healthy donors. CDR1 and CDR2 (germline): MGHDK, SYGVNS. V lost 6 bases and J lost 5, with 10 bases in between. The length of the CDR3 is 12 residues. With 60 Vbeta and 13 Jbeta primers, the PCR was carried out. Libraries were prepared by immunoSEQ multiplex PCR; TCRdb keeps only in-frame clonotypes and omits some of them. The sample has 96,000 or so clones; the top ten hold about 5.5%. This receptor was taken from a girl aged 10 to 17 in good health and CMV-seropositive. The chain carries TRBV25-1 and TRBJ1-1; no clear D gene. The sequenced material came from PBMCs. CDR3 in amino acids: CASRLGRTEAFF. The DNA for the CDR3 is TGTGCCAGCAGATTAGGGAGGACTGAAGCTTTCTTT.